The clone carrying this TCR beta chain was recorded a few times. cDNA synthesis used the whole RNA isolate, giving expressed TCRB sequences. Naive, central memory and regulatory T cell samples came to a mean of about 4 million reads. TCRdb's table, derived via immunoSEQ multiplex PCR, lists solely in-frame clones and lacks some. The sample contains around 200,000 clones, roughly an eighth of which appear only once. The entry originates in a study of beta chain features in type 1 diabetes. On the study more broadly: Comparable age, gender and cell yields were observed in patients relative to healthy donors.

J gave up 5 bases and V 2 bases, and 4 bases lay outside the gene matches. Looked up from germline, CDR1 is MNHNY and CDR2 is SVGAGI (reference sequence). This CDR3 comprises 15 residues. Sequencing input: central memory CD4+ T cells from blood. This rearrangement joins TRBV6-6 to TRBJ2-1, with 9 bases identical to TRBD1. The receptor's source is a woman between 18 and 29 years old in good health. The CDR3 reads CASSYENRGHNEQFF. In DNA, the CDR3 is TGTGCCAGCAGTTACGAAAACAGGGGGCACAATGAGCAGTTCTTC.